These 13 T cell receptor beta chains were sequenced from one sample in a study of T cell repertoires in cytomegalovirus infection. MiXCR, run by TCRdb on the reads, gives a single entry per CDR3 protein. In the table there are approximately 550,000 distinct CDR3 sequences, approximately 16% of which are singletons. The sequenced sample consisted of CD8+ T cells from PBMCs. All receptors derive from a human donor in good health (CMV status not recorded). Some clones in this sample may be carry-over from other donors' samples.

The rearrangement uses TRBV30 and TRBJ1-3, with D unresolved. Germline CDR1 and CDR2: GTSNPN and SVGIG (reference sequence). The CDR3 has 14 residues. The ends were cut back, 0 bases at V and 2 bases at J, with 8 bases in the middle. Here the CDR3 DNA reads TGTGCCTGGAGTGTATCAAAAACTGGAAACACCATATATTTT. Translating it yields CAWSVSKTGNTIYF.

The table lists this clonotype with a few counts. The chain combines TRBV20-1 with TRBJ2-5; the match to TRBD2 covers 12 bases. This CDR3 region has 13 residues. With 6 bases clipped from V and 7 bases from J, the junction kept 6 bases outside the gene matches. Germline values: CDR1 DFQATT, CDR2 SNEGSKA (reference sequence). CDR3 in DNA: TGCAGTGCAGGACTAGCGGGAAAGGTGACCCAGTACTTC. Protein product: CSAGLAGKVTQYF.

The table lists this clonotype with many counts. The rearrangement uses TRBV7-9 and TRBJ1-1; TRBD1 agrees at 9 bases. Germline loops: CDR1 SEHNR, CDR2 FQNEAQ (reference sequence). This CDR3 comprises 16 residues. Trimming removed 10 bases from V and 4 bases from J; junction bases left unmatched: 16. The CDR3 loop reads CAIPKSPGQGGTEAFF. DNA of the CDR3: TGTGCCATACCAAAAAGTCCGGGACAGGGAGGCACTGAAGCTTTCTTT.

This clonotype was detected ten times or more. V and J are TRBV29-1 and TRBJ1-1; unclear D gene. Germline values: CDR1 SQVTM, CDR2 ANQGSEA. The CDR3 totals 16 residues. V dropped 5 bases and J dropped 4 bases, with 23 bases sitting between them. As DNA, the CDR3 is TGCAGCGTTCCAATCGCCCCGACGTCCCGACTCACTGAAGCTTTCTTT. Protein sequence: CSVPIAPTSRLTEAFF.

This clonotype was seen many times. V and J are TRBV28 and TRBJ2-5, with 8 bases lining up with TRBD2. The CDR3 has 17 residues. The ends lost 6 bases at V and 5 bases at J; junction bases unmatched: 17. CDR1 is MDHEN and CDR2 is SYDVKM in the germline V gene. CDR3 residues: CASRRLWAGTGGETQYF. The CDR3 coding sequence is TGTGCCAGCAGGAGACTATGGGCCGGAACGGGGGGGGAGACCCAGTACTTC.

This clonotype has a handful of counts. The chain uses TRBV2 and TRBJ2-3; TRBD2 agrees at 11 bases. Germline V CDR1 and CDR2: SNHLY, FYNNEI. The CDR3 spans 15 residues. J was trimmed by 6 bases and V by 6 bases; bases with no gene match: 8. CDR3 residues: CASRGGLAEDDTQYF. CDR3 sequence (DNA): TGTGCCAGCAGGGGGGGACTAGCGGAAGATGATACGCAGTATTTT.

This clonotype was recorded at least ten times. The rearrangement joins TRBV12-3 or TRBV12-4 to TRBJ2-7; 9 bases line up with TRBD2. The CDR3 is 15 amino acids. J gave up 4 bases and V 1 base, and 5 bases lay outside the gene matches. The CDR3 sequence is CASSLGASGIYEQYF. CDR3 DNA sequence: TGTGCCAGCAGTTTAGGGGCTAGCGGGATTTACGAGCAGTACTTC.

This clonotype was recorded many times. The CDR3 reads CASSGTGGEWAQYF. DNA of the CDR3: TGTGCCAGCAGTGGGACTGGGGGGGAATGGGCCCAGTACTTC. The gene calls are TRBV12-3 or TRBV12-4 and TRBJ2-5, with 7 bases lining up with TRBD2. V dropped 5 bases and J dropped 9; count of bases not matched to a gene: 12. This CDR3 spans 14 amino acids.

This clonotype has a count of ten or more. The chain carries TRBV7-9 and TRBJ2-1; 8 bases agree with TRBD2. The V gene's germline CDR1 is SEHNR and CDR2 FQNEAQ (reference sequence). Trimming cost V 6 bases and J 7 bases; bases outside gene matches: 17. The CDR3 extends over 17 amino acids. CDR3 bases: TGTGCCAGCAGGGGGAGGGCAACTAGCGGCCAGGGGAATGAGCAGTTCTTC. Protein product: CASRGRATSGQGNEQFF.

This clonotype was seen many times. The chain has TRBV25-1 and TRBJ2-5; 7 nucleotides agree with TRBD2. Germline-derived CDR1 and CDR2 are MGHDK and SYGVNS. The CDR3 length is 15 residues. With V trimmed by 0 bases and J by 3 bases, 4 bases remained unmatched. CDR3 DNA sequence: TGTGCCAGCAGTGAATATGGGACTAAGAAAGAGACCCAGTACTTC. This encodes CASSEYGTKKETQYF.

This clonotype was found a few times. The V gene is TRBV2, the J gene TRBJ2-7; D unresolved. The CDR3 runs to 15 residues. Germline-derived CDR1 and CDR2 are SNHLY and FYNNEI. V was clipped by 0 bases and J by 0 bases, with 9 bases between them. CDR3 protein: CASSEALSISYEQYF. DNA of the CDR3: TGTGCCAGCAGTGAAGCGCTTTCCATCTCCTACGAGCAGTACTTC.

This rearrangement joins TRBV29-1 to TRBJ1-2; D possibly corresponds to TRBD1 (5 bases). The germline V gene has CDR1 SQVTM and CDR2 ANQGSEA. The V and J ends lost 4 bases and 8 bases respectively, with 20 bases between them. This CDR3 is built from 14 residues. The CDR3 loop is CSVASGRDYQGYTF. In nucleotides, the CDR3 is TGCAGCGTTGCATCAGGGAGGGACTATCAAGGCTACACCTTC.

The rearrangement joins TRBV6-5 to TRBJ1-1; 10 bases are a match to TRBD1. The germline V gene encodes CDR1 MNHEY and CDR2 SVGAGI. The CDR3 length is 16 residues. V was clipped by 7 bases and J by 5 bases; unmatched bases: 13. The CDR3 sequence is CASKDRGTPLGTEAFF. The CDR3 coding sequence is TGTGCCAGCAAGGACAGGGGGACCCCCCTGGGGACTGAAGCTTTCTTT.